Here is one T cell receptor beta chain with its context. As yet, its antigen is unknown. Mismatch with germline at one junction end may stem from a read error. The investigators amplified TCR beta CDR3 regions from RNA transcripts. With the HTBI primer set, the TCR CDR3 went through a first round of RT-PCR. TCRdb called the multiplex PCR reads again in MiXCR, with one record for every CDR3 protein. The repertoire holds about 680,000 distinct CDR3 sequences, with around 40% as singletons. These data originate in a study of T cells in Graves' hyperthyroidism and ophthalmopathy. Overall study findings and caveats: Most thyroid-expanded clonotypes above 0.001 were also found in blood. By a 13 V-J model, ophthalmopathy was set apart from stable hyperthyroidism.

In germline, CDR1 is MNHEY, CDR2 SMNVEV (reference sequence). This CDR3 spans 16 amino acids. Aged 18 to 65, the patients had hyperthyroidism that was newly diagnosed and had lasted under 2 months. Diagnoses were established using clinical symptoms, serum thyroxine and TRAb, thyroid ultrasound and orbital computed tomography. Sequencing used blood. This TCR was sampled from a woman between 40 and 55 years old with Graves' hyperthyroidism. The gene calls are TRBV27 and TRBJ1-1; 8 positions match TRBD1. CDR3 protein: CASSFRGPQMNTEAFF. The CDR3 DNA is TGTGCCAGCAGTTTCAGGGGGCCACAGATGAACACTGAAGCCTTCTTT.